Following are 24 T cell receptor beta chains from one sample sequenced in a study of cytomegalovirus exposure and HLA in healthy donors. PCR involved 60 Vbeta and 13 Jbeta primers. Measured with immunoSEQ multiplex PCR; TCRdb has only the in-frame clones, and not every one. The repertoire holds around 93,000 clones, with approximately 64% as singletons. The source material was PBMCs. The receptors stem from a boy aged 5-17 years in good health and CMV-seropositive.

V and J are TRBV27 and TRBJ1-2; 7 bases are shared with TRBD1. The length of the CDR3 is 13 residues. With V trimmed by 4 bases and J by 5 bases, 4 bases remained unmatched. Germline V gives CDR1 MNHEY, CDR2 SMNVEV (reference sequence). The CDR3 reads CASSSTGFYGYTF. The DNA for the CDR3 is TGTGCCAGCAGTTCGACAGGGTTTTATGGCTACACCTTC.

This chain uses TRBV5-1 with TRBJ2-7; TRBD1 might be the D (6 bases). Trimming cost V 5 bases and J 6 bases, with 9 bases left between them. CDR3 length: 11 residues. Germline V CDR1 and CDR2: SGHRS, YFSETQ. CDR3 DNA: TGCGCCAGCAGGGCAGGGGCCGAGCAGTACTTC. Translation: CASRAGAEQYF.

The rearrangement uses TRBV5-4 and TRBJ2-5, with 15 bases matching TRBD2. The germline gives CDR1 SGHNT, CDR2 YYREEE (reference sequence). The CDR3 consists of 16 residues. The V and J ends lost 4 bases and 9 bases, in that order; junction bases with no gene match: 10. The DNA for the CDR3 is TGTGCCAGCAGCCTAATGAACGGACTAGCGGGAGGGGCCCAGTACTTC. Amino acid sequence: CASSLMNGLAGGAQYF.

This chain joins TRBV9 and TRBJ2-1; 7 nucleotides line up with TRBD2. The junction had 5 bases not matched to a gene; V was cut back by 0 bases and J by 2 bases. In germline, CDR1 is SGDLS, CDR2 YYNGEE. The CDR3 spans 16 residues. CDR3 residues: CASSVVGGVAYNEQFF. The CDR3 region has the DNA TGTGCCAGCAGCGTAGTTGGGGGGGTAGCCTACAATGAGCAGTTCTTC.

The chain is built from TRBV27 and TRBJ2-2; 11 nucleotides agree with TRBD2. The J segment lost 5 bases and the V segment lost 6 bases, leaving 5 bases of the junction unmatched. This CDR3 has 15 amino acids. CDR1 and CDR2 (germline): MNHEY, SMNVEV (reference sequence). The CDR3: CASRKLAGVTGELFF. The CDR3 DNA follows: TGTGCCAGCAGAAAACTAGCGGGGGTGACCGGGGAGCTGTTTTTT.

The chain carries TRBV6-1 and TRBJ2-2; 9 positions match TRBD2. The J segment lost 6 bases and the V segment lost 2 bases, leaving 1 base of the junction unmatched. The CDR3 extends over 14 amino acids. The V gene's germline CDR1 is MNHNS and CDR2 SASEGT. The CDR3 DNA sequence: TGTGCCAGCAGTGAACTAGCGGGGCCCGGGGAGCTGTTTTTT. Translated, it gives CASSELAGPGELFF.

The chain recombines TRBV5-8 with TRBJ2-7; perhaps TRBD2 as D (6 bases). Trimming shortened V by 1 base and J by 4 bases, and 15 bases separated the two germline ends. CDR3 size: 15 residues. Germline lookup yields CDR1 SGHTS and CDR2 YDEGEE. The CDR3 protein is CASSLLWGDAYEQYF. CDR3 DNA: TGTGCCAGCAGCTTGCTGTGGGGGGATGCGTACGAGCAGTACTTC.

This clone came up a few times. The chain joins TRBV13 to TRBJ2-5; 7 bases match TRBD2. This CDR3 has 15 amino acids. J lost 4 bases, V lost 5 bases, and 10 bases had no gene match. Per the germline V gene, CDR1 is PRHDT and CDR2 is FYEKMQ (reference sequence). The CDR3 region is CASSGMREGGETQYF. The CDR3, as DNA: TGTGCCAGCAGCGGCATGAGGGAGGGCGGAGAGACCCAGTACTTC.

This clone was seen a single time. The DNA for the CDR3 is TGTGCCAGCAGCGTATTGGCTAGCGTGATTTCCGGGGAGCTGTTTTTT. Translated, it gives CASSVLASVISGELFF. The V and J genes are TRBV9 and TRBJ2-2; tentative D call: TRBD2 (6 bases). Trimming took off 1 base at V and 6 bases at J, with 16 bases between the two ends. The CDR3 sequence is 16 residues long. Germline V gene data show CDR1 as SGDLS and CDR2 as YYNGEE. The whole variable domain, filled in from reference TRBV9 and TRBJ2-2, reads DSGVTQTPKHLITATGQRVTLRCSPRSGDLSVYWYQQSLDQGLQFLIQYYNGEERAKGNILERFSAQQFPDLHSELNLSSLELGDSALYFCASSVLASVISGELFFGEGSRLTVL.

Here the CDR3 DNA reads TGTGCCAGCATGGTCGAGTACGAGCAGTACTTC. It yields the protein CASMVEYEQYF. This rearrangement joins TRBV2 to TRBJ2-7; D uncertain. The CDR3 runs to 11 residues. CDR1 is SNHLY and CDR2 is FYNNEI in the germline V gene. V was cut by 7 bases and J by 4 bases, with 8 bases left in between. The complete variable domain, with remaining parts taken from reference TRBV2 and TRBJ2-7, reads EPEVTQTPSHQVTQMGQEVILRCVPISNHLYFYWYRQILGQKVEFLVSFYNNEISEKSEIFDDQFSVERPDGSNFTLKIRSTKLEDSAMYFCASMVEYEQYFGPGTRLTVT.

The chain employs TRBV19 and TRBJ1-1; 7 nucleotides line up with TRBD1. The CDR3 consists of 15 residues. In germline, CDR1 is LNHDA, CDR2 SQIVND (reference sequence). J gave up 1 base and V 6 bases, and 8 bases lay outside the gene matches. CDR3 nucleotide sequence: TGTGCCAGTAGCGGAGTGGGGACAGAGAACACTGAAGCTTTCTTT. Translation: CASSGVGTENTEAFF.

The chain employs TRBV6-5 and TRBJ1-1; maybe TRBD1 (5 bases). This CDR3 is built from 12 residues. Germline CDR1 is MNHEY and CDR2 is SVGAGI. Trimming removed 6 bases from V and 7 bases from J, with 12 bases in between. The CDR3 reads CASRRKGNEAFF. In DNA, the CDR3 is TGTGCCAGCAGACGAAAGGGGAATGAAGCTTTCTTT.

The chain employs TRBV15 and TRBJ2-1, with D possibly being TRBD2 (5 bases). The CDR3 covers 17 residues. Trimming stripped 4 bases from V and 0 bases from J, with 16 bases between. Germline V CDR1 and CDR2: LNHNV, YYDKDF (reference sequence). For the CDR3, the DNA is TGTGCCACCAGCAAAAGGGAGTTCACAAGCTCCTACAATGAGCAGTTCTTC. This gives the protein CATSKREFTSSYNEQFF. The entire variable domain, with the rest obtained from reference TRBV15 and TRBJ2-1, is as follows: DAMVIQNPRYQVTQFGKPVTLSCSQTLNHNVMYWYQQKSSQAPKLLFHYYDKDFNNEADTPDNFQSRRPNTSFCFLDIRSPGLGDTAMYLCATSKREFTSSYNEQFFGPGTRLTVL.

The chain has TRBV11-2 and TRBJ2-5; D gene ambiguous. Germline assignment: CDR1 SGHAT and CDR2 FQNNGV. The CDR3 contains 12 residues. Trimming stripped 5 bases from V and 4 bases from J, with 8 bases between. The CDR3 loop is CASSPIRETQYF. The CDR3 bases are TGTGCCAGCAGCCCTATCCGAGAGACCCAGTACTTC.

This clone was observed a few times. CDR3 coding DNA: TGTGCCAGCAGCTCCAACTCTCAGCCCCAGCATTTT. Its translation: CASSSNSQPQHF. The J gene is TRBJ1-5, the V gene TRBV7-2, with no clear D. The germline V gene encodes CDR1 SGHTA and CDR2 FQGNSA. There are 12 residues in the CDR3. V lost 4 bases and J lost 6, with 7 bases in between. The complete variable domain, with remaining parts taken from reference TRBV7-2 and TRBJ1-5, reads GAGVSQSPSNKVTEKGKDVELRCDPISGHTALYWYRQSLGQGLEFLIYFQGNSAPDKSGLPSDRFSAERTGGSVSTLTIQRTQQEDSAVYLCASSSNSQPQHFGDGTRLSIL.

The chain uses TRBV7-8 and TRBJ1-5; weak D call: TRBD1 (6 bases). Trimming removed 0 bases at V and 2 bases at J, with 11 bases between. CDR1 is SGHVS and CDR2 is FQNEAQ in the germline V gene. The CDR3 is 16 residues long. The chain's CDR3 is CASSLAGGGGNQPQHF. The CDR3 bases are TGTGCCAGCAGCTTAGCGGGGGGGGGCGGCAATCAGCCCCAGCATTTT.

The V and J genes are TRBV27 and TRBJ1-5, with D tentatively TRBD1 (5 bases). CDR1 and CDR2 (germline): MNHEY, SMNVEV (reference sequence). The CDR3 spans 18 residues. Trimming took off 0 bases at V and 0 bases at J, with 15 bases between the two ends. The CDR3 DNA reads as TGTGCCAGCAGTTTATCGTATTTAGGGGAGGGTAGCAATCAGCCCCAGCATTTT. Its protein is CASSLSYLGEGSNQPQHF.

The rearrangement uses TRBV18 and TRBJ2-7; TRBD2 might be the D (5 bases). This CDR3 comprises 16 residues. Germline CDR1 is KGHSH and CDR2 is LQKENI. The ends were cut back, 2 bases at V and 6 bases at J, with 20 bases in the middle. The CDR3 DNA reads as TGTGCCAGCTCACCAGGGTTCAAGCAGGAAGGGAGCGAGCAGTACTTC. This translates into CASSPGFKQEGSEQYF.

The chain couples TRBV6-5 to TRBJ1-1; D unclear. Trimming cost V 5 bases and J 5 bases, with 12 bases left between them. Germline-derived CDR1 and CDR2 are MNHEY and SVGAGI. CDR3 length: 13 residues. The CDR3: CASSDGRGTEAFF. The CDR3 DNA reads as TGTGCCAGCAGTGACGGAAGAGGAACTGAAGCTTTCTTT.

V gene TRBV6-5 combines with J gene TRBJ2-3; D may be TRBD2 (5 bases). Trimming took off 6 bases at V and 9 bases at J, with 22 bases between the two ends. This CDR3 is 15 amino acids long. Germline assignment: CDR1 MNHEY and CDR2 SVGAGI. For the CDR3, the DNA is TGTGCCAGCAGGGGCGCAAGAATACCGGGATCGACGCAGTATTTT. Amino acid sequence: CASRGARIPGSTQYF.

V usage is TRBV6-1 and J usage is TRBJ2-2, with a possible D match to TRBD2 (5 bases). This CDR3 spans 16 amino acids. Germline CDR1 and CDR2: MNHNS and SASEGT. V was cut by 2 bases and J by 7 bases, with 17 bases left in between. The CDR3 DNA sequence: TGTGCCAGCAGTGAATTGGCCGGGGATTTGGGCGGGGAGCTGTTTTTT. This codes for CASSELAGDLGGELFF.

This rearrangement joins TRBV5-1 to TRBJ2-7; D is perhaps TRBD1 (7 bases). Germline CDR1 SGHRS, CDR2 YFSETQ. The ends were cut back, 4 bases at V and 7 bases at J, with 18 bases in the middle. The CDR3 covers 14 residues. The CDR3 reads CASSAGQRHLEQYF. CDR3 nucleotide sequence: TGCGCCAGCAGCGCGGGACAGCGACATCTGGAGCAGTACTTC.

The chain carries TRBV6-1 and TRBJ2-1; 7 bases agree with TRBD1. The CDR3 runs to 15 residues. V shed 0 bases, J shed 2 bases, and the junction held 1 base outside the gene matches. Germline CDR1 reads MNHNS; CDR2 reads SASEGT. CDR3 region: CASSEARGPYNEQFF. The CDR3 DNA reads as TGTGCCAGCAGTGAAGCAAGGGGGCCCTACAATGAGCAGTTCTTC.

J is TRBJ2-7 and V is TRBV30; TRBD1 matches at 9 bases. Germline loops: CDR1 GTSNPN, CDR2 SVGIG (reference sequence). The CDR3 runs to 15 residues. The V segment lost 5 bases and the J segment 6 bases; nucleotides outside the gene matches: 14. Here the CDR3 DNA reads TGTGCCTGGTCTAACCGGGACAGGGTAGTAGGCGAGCAGTACTTC. Translation gives CAWSNRDRVVGEQYF.